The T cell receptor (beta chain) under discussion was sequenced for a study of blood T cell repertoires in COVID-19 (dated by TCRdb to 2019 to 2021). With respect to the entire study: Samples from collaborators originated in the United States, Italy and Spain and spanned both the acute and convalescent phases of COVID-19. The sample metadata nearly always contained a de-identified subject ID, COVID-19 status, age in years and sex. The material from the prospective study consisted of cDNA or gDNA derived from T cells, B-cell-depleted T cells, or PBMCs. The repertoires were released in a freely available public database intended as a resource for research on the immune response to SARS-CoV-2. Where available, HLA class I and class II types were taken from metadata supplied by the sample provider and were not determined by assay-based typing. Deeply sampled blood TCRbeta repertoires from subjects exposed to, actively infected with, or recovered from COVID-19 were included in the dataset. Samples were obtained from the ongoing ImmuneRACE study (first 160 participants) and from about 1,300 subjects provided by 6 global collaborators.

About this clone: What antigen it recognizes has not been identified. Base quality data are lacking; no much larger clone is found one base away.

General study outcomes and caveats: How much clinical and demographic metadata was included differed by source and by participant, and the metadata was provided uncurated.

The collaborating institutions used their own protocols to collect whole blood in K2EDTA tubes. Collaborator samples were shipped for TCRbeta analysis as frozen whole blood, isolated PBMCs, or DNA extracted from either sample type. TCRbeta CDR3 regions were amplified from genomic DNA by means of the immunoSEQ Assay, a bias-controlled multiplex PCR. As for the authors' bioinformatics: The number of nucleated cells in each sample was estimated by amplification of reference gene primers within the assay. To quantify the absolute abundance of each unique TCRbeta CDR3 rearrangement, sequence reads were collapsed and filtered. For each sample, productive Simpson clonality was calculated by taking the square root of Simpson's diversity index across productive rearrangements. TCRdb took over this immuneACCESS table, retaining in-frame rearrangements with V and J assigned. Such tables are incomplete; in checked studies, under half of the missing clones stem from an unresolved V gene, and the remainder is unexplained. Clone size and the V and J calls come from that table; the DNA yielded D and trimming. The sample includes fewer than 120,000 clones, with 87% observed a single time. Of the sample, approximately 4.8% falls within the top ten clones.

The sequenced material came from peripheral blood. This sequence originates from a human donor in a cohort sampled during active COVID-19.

The nucleotide sequence reads as follows: TGTGCCAGCAGCTGGGGGACAGCAAATTCACCCCTCCACTTT. Its coded protein is CASSWGTANSPLHF. The chain is assembled from TRBV11-2 and TRBJ1-6; 7 central bases correspond to TRBD1. The germline V end is reduced by 4 bases and the J end by 7 bases; junction bases left unmatched: 4. There are 14 amino acids in the CDR3, from cysteine to phenylalanine inclusive. Of all the DNA, just the CDR3 is kept, 42 bases in frame from base 1. From the germline V gene, CDR1 is SGHAT and CDR2 is FQNNGV.